Below are 19 T cell receptor beta chains sequenced from a single sample in a study of blood T cell repertoires in COVID-19. This table comes from immunoSEQ multiplex PCR, and its TCRdb copy is limited to in-frame clones, with some not included. The sample carries under 65,000 clones, approximately 90% recorded once. Material: peripheral blood. The receptors stem from a middle-aged man with acute or convalescent COVID-19.

This sequence joins TRBV12-5 and TRBJ1-5; TRBD1 matches 7 bases. There are 18 residues in the CDR3. CDR1 is LGHNT, CDR2 FRNRAP, per germline. V trimming: 2 bases; J trimming: 0 bases; junction bases outside the gene matches: 10. In nucleotides, the CDR3 is TGTGCTAGTGGTTTGTCCCAGGGCAGGGGGGATAGCAATCAGCCCCAGCATTTT. This codes for CASGLSQGRGDSNQPQHF.

The chain carries TRBV9 and TRBJ2-6; 9 nucleotides match TRBD1. Losses at the gene ends were 3 bases for V and 0 bases for J; bases not matched to a gene: 4. Germline assignment: CDR1 SGDLS and CDR2 YYNGEE. The CDR3 has 17 residues. The CDR3 sequence: CASSGGQGGSGANVLTF. The CDR3, as DNA: TGTGCCAGCAGCGGGGGACAGGGCGGCTCTGGGGCCAACGTCCTGACTTTC.

This chain connects TRBV12-3 or TRBV12-4 to TRBJ1-3; D unresolved. V was cut by 8 bases and J by 0 bases, with 8 bases left in between. This CDR3 is built from 13 residues. In DNA, the CDR3 is TGTGCCAGCCGTACTTACTCTGGAAACACCATATATTTT. The encoded protein is CASRTYSGNTIYF.

This clone was picked up a small number of times. This rearrangement joins TRBV7-3 to TRBJ2-5, with D tentatively TRBD1 (6 bases). The CDR3 totals 15 residues. Trimming took 1 base from V and 2 from J, leaving 11 bases between them. From germline, CDR1 is SGHTA and CDR2 FQGTGA. CDR3 sequence: CASSLMGHIQETQYF. As DNA, the CDR3 is TGTGCCAGCAGCTTAATGGGACACATACAAGAGACCCAGTACTTC.

The CDR3 nucleotides read TGCGCCAGCAGCCGCGGACCGGGACAGACCTACGAGCAGTACTTC. Translation gives CASSRGPGQTYEQYF. The J gene is TRBJ2-7, the V gene TRBV5-1; 7 bases map to TRBD1. Germline CDR1 and CDR2: SGHRS and YFSETQ. The CDR3 has 15 residues. The ends lost 4 bases at V and 2 bases at J; junction bases unmatched: 9.

This clone showed up just a few times. This rearrangement joins TRBV11-3 to TRBJ1-1; 7 nucleotides agree with TRBD1. CDR3 length equals 13 residues. With 4 bases clipped from V and 8 bases from J, the junction kept 7 bases outside the gene matches. Looked up from germline, CDR1 is SGHNT and CDR2 is YENEEA. The CDR3 loop is CASSSGTVSEAFF. The CDR3 region has the DNA TGTGCCAGCAGCTCAGGGACAGTATCAGAAGCTTTCTTT.

This chain connects TRBV3-1 (or the pseudogene TRBV3-2) to TRBJ2-7, with 7 bases that match TRBD1. This CDR3 is 14 amino acids long. V shed 3 bases and J 3 bases; nucleotides not matched to a gene: 5. CDR1 LGHDT and CDR2 YNNKEL come from the germline V gene (reference sequence). CDR3 loop: CASSQWDSDYEQYF. The CDR3 DNA reads TGTGCCAGCAGCCAGTGGGACAGTGACTACGAGCAGTACTTC.

Concerning this clone: One end of the junction fails to match germline, which may point to a read error. This sequence joins TRBV18 and TRBJ1-2, with a weak D call TRBD1 (6 bases). CDR1 is KGHSH and CDR2 is LQKENI in the germline V gene. The length of the CDR3 is 12 residues. This CDR3 is CASSSLEGQFTF. CDR3 bases: TGTGCCAGCTCATCACTAGAAGGACAGTTCACGTTC.

The gene calls are TRBV4-1 and TRBJ1-2; D remains ambiguous. The CDR3 spans 15 residues. Trimming pared 4 bases from V and 0 bases from J, leaving 12 bases between. CDR1 is MGHRA and CDR2 is YSYEKL in the germline V gene. This chain's CDR3 is CASSPSAAANYGYTF. The CDR3 DNA sequence: TGCGCCAGCAGCCCATCAGCGGCAGCTAACTATGGCTACACCTTC.

The J gene is TRBJ1-3, the V gene TRBV3-1 (or the pseudogene TRBV3-2); possible D gene TRBD1, 5 bases. This CDR3 is built from 18 residues. The V end was cut by 2 bases, the J end by 2 bases, with 19 bases between. Germline values: CDR1 LGHDT, CDR2 YNNKEL (reference sequence). The CDR3 is CASSQLRGGELPGNTIYF. The CDR3 DNA follows: TGTGCCAGCAGCCAATTAAGGGGTGGGGAACTCCCTGGAAACACCATATATTTT.

This clone was recorded only once. The rearrangement uses TRBV28 and TRBJ1-6; 8 bases line up with TRBD1. The germline gives CDR1 MDHEN, CDR2 SYDVKM. Trimming took 5 bases from V and 10 from J; bases not matched to a gene: 10. This CDR3 spans 15 amino acids. This CDR3 reads CASSPDRARRSPLHF. The CDR3 DNA is TGTGCCAGCAGTCCGGACAGGGCCCGGAGGTCACCCCTCCACTTT.

The chain couples TRBV19 to TRBJ1-3, with 8 bases lining up with TRBD1. The CDR3 is made up of 17 amino acids. CDR1 and CDR2 from the germline V gene are LNHDA and SQIVND (reference sequence). V shed 5 bases, J shed 0 bases, and the junction held 9 bases outside the gene matches. The DNA of the CDR3 is TGTGCCAGTAGTTCCACAGGGGGACCTCTCTCTGGAAACACCATATATTTT. It encodes CASSSTGGPLSGNTIYF.

The chain links TRBV6-6 to TRBJ2-5, with D possibly TRBD2 on 5 matching bases. V lost 0 bases and J 7 bases, leaving 6 bases between the germline ends. The CDR3 has 12 amino acids. CDR1 is MNHNY and CDR2 is SVGAGI in the germline V gene (reference sequence). Here the CDR3 DNA reads TGTGCCAGCAGTTACTCAGAGGGGACCCAGTACTTC. This sequence encodes CASSYSEGTQYF.

The CDR3 protein is CASSYVGTSEAFF. The DNA of the CDR3 is TGTGCCAGCAGTTACGTTGGGACATCTGAAGCTTTCTTT. The chain uses TRBV6-5 and TRBJ1-1; maybe TRBD1 (6 bases). With 2 bases removed from V and 6 bases from J, the gap between germline ends came to 10 bases. The CDR3 runs to 13 residues. CDR1 is MNHEY, CDR2 SVGAGI, per germline.

This sequence joins TRBV15 and TRBJ1-5, with D possibly being TRBD1 (5 bases). The CDR3 is 14 amino acids. V was pared by 3 bases and J by 5 bases, with 11 bases between. Looked up from germline, CDR1 is LNHNV and CDR2 is YYDKDF (reference sequence). CDR3 sequence (DNA): TGTGCCACCAGCAGTGACTGGGGGGATCAGCCCCAGCATTTT. The encoded protein is CATSSDWGDQPQHF.

In its sample, this clone was seen once. The rearrangement links TRBV30 to TRBJ2-5; D might be TRBD2 (6 bases). V lost 6 bases and J 7 bases, leaving 21 bases between the germline ends. CDR3 length equals 14 residues. CDR1 is GTSNPN, CDR2 SVGIG, per germline (reference sequence). The CDR3 bases are TGTGCCTGCATTTCCGGGGGAGGTGTTGGGACCCAGTACTTC. Protein product: CACISGGGVGTQYF.

The chain carries TRBV5-1 and TRBJ1-2; 9 bases line up with TRBD1. Germline CDR1 SGHRS, CDR2 YFSETQ. The V segment lost 6 bases and the J segment 5 bases; nucleotides outside the gene matches: 8. CDR3 size: 14 residues. The CDR3 reads CASKPGQGIYGYTF. CDR3 coding DNA: TGCGCCAGCAAACCGGGACAGGGAATTTATGGCTACACCTTC.

This chain connects TRBV3-1 (or the pseudogene TRBV3-2) to TRBJ1-4; 8 bases are a match to TRBD1. The V gene end was trimmed by 4 bases and the J gene end by 4 bases; junction bases not matched to a gene: 5. This CDR3 spans 15 amino acids. Germline V lookup: CDR1 LGHDT, CDR2 YNNKEL (reference sequence). The CDR3 loop is CASSLRGRGNEKLFF. The CDR3 DNA is TGTGCCAGCAGCCTCAGGGGGCGCGGTAATGAAAAACTGTTTTTT.

The chain couples TRBV15 to TRBJ1-1; a weak D match, TRBD1 (5 bases). Germline values: CDR1 LNHNV, CDR2 YYDKDF (reference sequence). V was trimmed by 0 bases and J by 4 bases, leaving 6 bases between them. CDR3 length: 13 residues. The CDR3 reads CATSREQATEAFF. DNA for the CDR3: TGTGCCACCAGCAGAGAACAGGCCACTGAAGCTTTCTTT.